Below are 8 T cell receptor beta chains sequenced from a single sample in a study of T cell responses to AZD1222 COVID-19 vaccine. Only in-frame clones appear in the TCRdb table, and some are missing; sequencing was by immunoSEQ multiplex PCR. The sample includes 95,000 to 110,000 clones, around nine tenths seen only once; the top ten take over 6.5%. The sequences come from peripheral blood, collected on day 0 of AZD1222 vaccination. The receptors were sampled from an adult in good health.

The chain couples TRBV5-1 to TRBJ1-4; 7 nucleotides agree with TRBD1. CDR3 length: 15 residues. After removal of 5 bases from V and 4 bases from J, the junction contained 8 bases not matched to a gene. Germline assignment: CDR1 SGHRS and CDR2 YFSETQ. The CDR3 here is CASSLAGQLNEKLFF. The CDR3 bases are TGCGCCAGCAGTCTCGCGGGACAGCTTAATGAAAAACTGTTTTTT.

The V and J genes are TRBV7-6 and TRBJ2-5, with a tentative D call TRBD2 (7 bases). The CDR3 spans 16 residues. Germline CDR1 and CDR2: SGHVS and FNYEAQ. Trimming pared 5 bases from V and 2 bases from J, leaving 18 bases between. CDR3 region: CASSIAGARGQETQYF. CDR3 sequence (DNA): TGTGCCAGCAGCATTGCGGGGGCGAGGGGACAAGAGACCCAGTACTTC.

J is TRBJ1-3 and V is TRBV2; possibly TRBD1 for D (6 bases). CDR3 length equals 14 residues. Germline CDR1 SNHLY, CDR2 FYNNEI. With 8 bases removed from V and 0 bases from J, the gap between germline ends came to 11 bases. CDR3 amino acids: CASGQRSSGNTIYF. DNA for the CDR3: TGTGCCAGCGGACAGAGGAGCTCTGGAAACACCATATATTTT.

The chain has TRBV29-1 and TRBJ1-1; 10 bases are a match to TRBD1. The CDR3 is 15 amino acids. Per germline, CDR1 SQVTM and CDR2 ANQGSEA. V shed 6 bases and J 0 bases; nucleotides not matched to a gene: 7. Here the CDR3 DNA reads TGCAGCGTGTACGGGACAGGGGTTCTGAACACTGAAGCTTTCTTT. Amino acids: CSVYGTGVLNTEAFF.

V and J are TRBV5-8 and TRBJ2-2, with D perhaps matching TRBD1 or TRBD2 (5 bases each). Germline values: CDR1 SGHTS, CDR2 YDEGEE. Trimming pared 5 bases from V and 0 bases from J, leaving 11 bases between. CDR3 size: 15 residues. CDR3 in DNA: TGTGCCAGCAGTCCCGGGACCACGAACACCGGGGAGCTGTTTTTT. As protein: CASSPGTTNTGELFF.

The J gene is TRBJ1-5, the V gene TRBV11-2; 7 positions match TRBD1. V lost 3 bases, J lost 3 bases, and 2 bases stayed unmatched. The CDR3 has 14 residues. Germline loops: CDR1 SGHAT, CDR2 FQNNGV. This CDR3 is CASSLGQINQPQHF. CDR3 coding DNA: TGTGCCAGCAGCTTGGGACAGATCAATCAGCCCCAGCATTTT.

The V gene is TRBV10-2, the J gene TRBJ1-3, with 8 bases that match TRBD1. In germline, CDR1 is WSHSY, CDR2 SAAADI. V was clipped by 3 bases and J by 5 bases; unmatched bases: 12. The CDR3 loop spans 17 amino acids. CDR3 nucleotide sequence: TGCGCCAGCAGTGACCCGGACAGGGAGCGGGGGAGAAACACCATATATTTT. This sequence encodes CASSDPDRERGRNTIYF.

The gene calls are TRBV7-2 and TRBJ2-7; D uncertain. The germline gives CDR1 SGHTA, CDR2 FQGNSA. This CDR3 comprises 14 residues. Trimming removed 1 base from V and 2 bases from J, with 9 bases in between. CDR3 DNA: TGTGCCAGCAGCTTAGTGGGCTTAACCTACGAGCAGTACTTC. It yields the protein CASSLVGLTYEQYF.